This T cell receptor beta chain was retrieved from a study of T cell clonotyping in hematopoietic cell transplantation. Germline V gives CDR1 SGHRS, CDR2 YFSETQ. Trimming pared 2 bases from V and 1 base from J, leaving 7 bases between. The CDR3 is made up of 15 amino acids. Data came from immunoSEQ multiplex PCR; TCRdb stores just in-frame clones and leaves some out. The table lists about 69,000 clones, approximately 94% of them singletons, with about 1.5% in the top ten. The sequence was collected from a man aged 45-60 years in good health. Some clones in this sample may be carry-over from other donors' samples. This chain uses TRBV5-1 with TRBJ2-6; D gene uncertain. The sequenced material came from peripheral blood mononuclear cells. The CDR3 spells CASSFSGSGANVLTF. The CDR3 region has the DNA TGCGCCAGCAGCTTTTCCGGGTCTGGGGCCAACGTCCTGACTTTC.